Each of the 12 T cell receptor beta chains below was sequenced from the same sample in a study of regulatory T cells in long-lasting Graves disease. Sample time point: newly diagnosed GD, antithyroid drugs for less than 3 months. Extracted RNA from PBMCs served as the source of the TCR library. Arm-PCR with iRepertoire HTBI primers amplified the CDR3 regions for these TCR beta libraries. Each CDR3 protein is one row after TCRdb ran MiXCR on the multiplex PCR reads. Found here are 450,000 to 600,000 distinct CDR3 sequences, roughly 14% of them singletons; the top ten hold 8.5% to 10%. This sample was shared with a second study, whose subject was T cells in Graves' hyperthyroidism and ophthalmopathy.

The specimen was peripheral blood mononuclear cells (PBMCs), collected at new diagnosis, from a patient treated with antithyroid drugs. These TCRs come from a man aged 25-45 years with Graves disease.

V is TRBV12-3 or TRBV12-4 and J is TRBJ2-3; 11 positions match TRBD2. CDR3 length: 15 amino acids. Trimming cost V 6 bases and J 3 bases; bases outside gene matches: 5. This CDR3 reads CASSHRLAGTDTQYF. CDR3 DNA sequence: TGTGCCAGCAGCCACAGACTAGCGGGAACAGATACGCAGTATTTT.

CDR3 sequence reads: CASRQGSRDTEAFF. CDR3 nucleotide sequence: TGTGCCAGCCGACAGGGATCAAGGGACACTGAAGCTTTCTTT. The chain links TRBV10-3 to TRBJ1-1; 7 bases align to TRBD1. The CDR3 loop spans 14 amino acids. The germline V gene has CDR1 ENHRY and CDR2 SYGVKD. With 10 bases clipped from V and 3 bases from J, the junction kept 11 bases outside the gene matches.

In this sample, this clonotype turned up many times. This sequence joins TRBV20-1 and TRBJ2-3; maybe TRBD2 (5 bases). Looked up from germline, CDR1 is DFQATT and CDR2 is SNEGSKA (reference sequence). The length of the CDR3 is 14 residues. V lost 0 bases and J lost 0, with 7 bases in between. The CDR3 reads CSARDRGSTDTQYF. Here the CDR3 DNA reads TGCAGTGCTAGAGATCGGGGAAGCACAGATACGCAGTATTTT.

In its sample, this clonotype was seen many times. The V gene is TRBV20-1, the J gene TRBJ2-1; D is possibly TRBD1 (5 bases). Germline-derived CDR1 and CDR2 are DFQATT and SNEGSKA (reference sequence). This CDR3 spans 14 amino acids. Trimming removed 0 bases from V and 6 bases from J, with 12 bases in between. The CDR3 coding sequence is TGCAGTGCTAGAGATCTGGACACCCCCAATGAGCAGTTCTTC. The encoded protein is CSARDLDTPNEQFF.

This clonotype was seen at least ten times. The chain uses TRBV29-1 and TRBJ2-3; possible D gene TRBD1, 6 bases. Trimming stripped 5 bases from V and 4 bases from J, with 7 bases between. Germline V gene lookup returns CDR1 SQVTM and CDR2 ANQGSEA. This CDR3 has 11 residues. This chain's CDR3 is CSVNRADTQYF. In DNA, the CDR3 is TGCAGCGTTAACAGGGCAGATACGCAGTATTTT.

The chain employs TRBV7-2 and TRBJ1-1; D unclear. The V gene lost 1 base and the J gene lost 7 bases, with 19 bases spanning the gap. The germline V gene has CDR1 SGHTA and CDR2 FQGNSA. This CDR3 region has 16 residues. This CDR3 is CASSLVSHGVVNEAFF. CDR3 nucleotide sequence: TGTGCCAGCAGCTTAGTTTCTCACGGGGTAGTGAATGAAGCTTTCTTT.

There are many counts of this clonotype. The chain has TRBV6-1 and TRBJ1-5, with D uncertain. This CDR3 region has 17 residues. Germline V gene lookup returns CDR1 MNHNS and CDR2 SASEGT. V lost 8 bases to trimming and J lost 3 bases, with 23 bases between them. As DNA, the CDR3 is TGTGCCAGCGAGTTCCGGAGAGGTTCCACTACCAATCAGCCCCAGCATTTT. Translation: CASEFRRGSTTNQPQHF.

This clonotype was found many times. V and J are TRBV7-2 and TRBJ2-3; D could derive from TRBD1 or TRBD2 (5 bases each). Looked up from germline, CDR1 is SGHTA and CDR2 is FQGNSA. The CDR3 length is 17 residues. Trimming pared 0 bases from V and 0 bases from J, leaving 13 bases between. CDR3 sequence reads: CASSLATIGGSTDTQYF. DNA of the CDR3: TGTGCCAGCAGCTTAGCGACTATTGGGGGAAGCACAGATACGCAGTATTTT.

This clonotype was picked up a small number of times. One end of the junction is discordant with germline, which a read error may explain. V and J are TRBV5-1 and TRBJ2-2; 11 bases align to TRBD2. Per the germline V gene, CDR1 is SGHRS and CDR2 is YFSETQ. This CDR3 is built from 15 residues. In nucleotides, the CDR3 is TGCGCCAGCAGATCCACGGGACTAGCGGCCGGGGAGCCGTTTTTT. Its translation is CASRSTGLAAGEPFF.

There are many counts of this clonotype. The genes are TRBV12-3 or TRBV12-4 and TRBJ1-4; no clear D. The CDR3 has 14 residues. V lost 4 bases, J lost 13 bases, and 19 bases lay in between. The CDR3 sequence: CASSYGGREGGLFF. The CDR3, as DNA: TGTGCCAGCAGTTATGGAGGAAGAGAGGGTGGACTGTTTTTT.

This clonotype was seen many times. V gene TRBV2 combines with J gene TRBJ2-7, with D unresolved. Germline V gene sequence: CDR1 SNHLY, CDR2 FYNNEI. Deletions cut 3 bases from V and 4 bases from J, with 7 bases between. This CDR3 spans 12 amino acids. The CDR3 nucleotides are TGTGCCAGCAGTGACGAGTCGTACGAGCAGTACTTC. Amino acids: CASSDESYEQYF.

This clonotype was observed at least ten times. J is TRBJ1-1 and V is TRBV4-1; TRBD1 might be the D (6 bases). This CDR3 contains 14 residues. Germline V gives CDR1 MGHRA, CDR2 YSYEKL. Between the trimmed V and J ends, which lost 2 bases and 1 base, there was a span of 8 bases. CDR3 loop: CASSQWTANTEAFF. CDR3 DNA sequence: TGCGCCAGCAGCCAATGGACAGCGAACACTGAAGCTTTCTTT.